This record looks at one T cell receptor beta chain sequence and its context. The data were produced by immunoSEQ multiplex PCR, yet TCRdb's version contains in-frame clones alone and is incomplete. Altogether about 150,000 clones are present, about nine tenths being singletons, with the ten largest covering 2% to 2.5%. This entry comes from a study of blood T cell repertoires in COVID-19. The wider study: Sample material is recorded as cDNA or gDNA derived from T cells, B-cell-depleted T cells, or PBMCs.

The CDR3 is 13 amino acids. Germline lookup yields CDR1 MNHEY and CDR2 SVGAGI. The V and J ends lost 7 bases and 2 bases respectively, with 12 bases between them. The chain joins TRBV6-5 to TRBJ2-7, with D perhaps TRBD1 (6 bases). Sequencing was performed on peripheral blood. The TCR comes from a human donor in a cohort sampled during active COVID-19. The CDR3 sequence: CASTRQVPYEQYF. The CDR3 nucleotides are TGTGCCAGCACAAGACAGGTACCCTACGAGCAGTACTTC.